The entry that follows covers one T cell receptor beta chain sequence. Its antigen is undetermined. This entry is derived from a study of T cells in Graves' hyperthyroidism and ophthalmopathy. Study outcomes and limitations: Blood also held most thyroid clonotypes expanded beyond 0.001. The model forecast ophthalmopathy, anticipating it by a median roughly 6.5 months before onset.

In making diagnoses, clinical symptoms, serum thyroxine and TRAb, thyroid ultrasound and orbital computed tomography were all used. CDR3 length: 13 amino acids. Germline V CDR1 and CDR2: MGHDK, SYGVNS. Germline trimming cut 5 bases from V and 9 bases from J; bases unmatched to any gene: 6. What was amplified from RNA transcripts were TCR beta CDR3 regions. An initial round of RT-PCR targeting the TCR CDR3 relied on the HTBI primer set. Each CDR3 protein is one row after TCRdb ran MiXCR on the multiplex PCR reads. Here the sample spans some 370,000 distinct CDR3 sequences, around an eighth being singletons.

The rearrangement uses TRBV25-1 and TRBJ2-4; 8 bases line up with TRBD1. This receptor was taken from a man between 50 and 59 years old with Graves' ophthalmopathy. Sequencing used blood. The CDR3 nucleotides read TGTGCCAGCAGTCCCGGGACAGGTTCCATTCAGTACTTC. Protein: CASSPGTGSIQYF.